The 26 T cell receptor beta chains in this list originate from one sample, sequenced in a study of molecular identifiers for immune sequencing clone quantification. TCRdb called the PCR reads again in MiXCR, with one record for every CDR3 protein. Of 460,000 or so distinct CDR3 sequences in the sample, roughly a fifth were seen once. Sequencing used naive CD8+ T cells from blood, with Jurkat cell RNA spiked in. This sample's subset: FACS-sorted CD8+CD4-CCR7+CD45RA+ naive T cells. The source of these receptors is a human donor in good health. Some libraries in this study had Jurkat cell RNA spiked in.

The chain recombines TRBV28 with TRBJ2-3; 12 bases are shared with TRBD2. The J segment lost 5 bases and the V segment lost 10 bases, leaving 10 bases of the junction unmatched. The CDR3 sequence is 15 residues long. CDR1 is MDHEN and CDR2 is SYDVKM in the germline V gene. DNA of the CDR3: TGTGCCACCGCCACGACTAGCGGGAGACGAGATACGCAGTATTTT. Protein: CATATTSGRRDTQYF.

V and J are TRBV12-3 or TRBV12-4 and TRBJ2-7; 9 bases fit TRBD1. The CDR3 extends over 14 amino acids. J was trimmed by 2 bases and V by 3 bases; bases with no gene match: 2. For the CDR3, the DNA is TGTGCCAGCAGTTTGCGGACAGGGGCCTACGAGCAGTACTTC. Translating it yields CASSLRTGAYEQYF.

This clonotype was observed at least ten times. The V call is TRBV28, the J call TRBJ1-5, with D maybe TRBD1 (6 bases). Trimming removed 2 bases from V and 4 bases from J, with 9 bases in between. The CDR3 has 14 residues. CDR1 and CDR2 (germline): MDHEN, SYDVKM. This CDR3 reads CASSLPDSNQPQHF. In DNA, the CDR3 is TGTGCCAGCAGTTTACCGGACAGTAATCAGCCCCAGCATTTT.

The count of this clonotype is one. A clone one base away is much larger, so this may be a read error. The CDR3 does not close with the conserved phenylalanine or tryptophan, likely indicating a read error. This sequence joins TRBV7-9 and TRBJ2-7, with D perhaps matching TRBD1 (6 bases). The CDR3 covers 17 residues. Germline V gives CDR1 SEHNR, CDR2 FQNEAQ (reference sequence). V was pared by 2 bases and J by 2 bases, with 19 bases between. CDR3 DNA: TGTGCCAGCAGCTTAATCCGTTGGGGCCAGGGGACCTACGAGCAGTACCTC. Protein sequence: CASSLIRWGQGTYEQYL.

J is TRBJ2-7 and V is TRBV11-2, with 7 positions matching TRBD2. Germline CDR1 SGHAT, CDR2 FQNNGV. CDR3 length: 19 amino acids. Trimming removed 5 bases from V and 4 bases from J; junction bases left unmatched: 23. The CDR3 loop reads CASSPGVGGLGKYLYEQYF. As DNA, the CDR3 is TGTGCCAGCAGCCCGGGAGTCGGGGGGTTAGGGAAGTACTTATACGAGCAGTACTTC.

This clonotype was counted many times. The chain recombines TRBV4-3 with TRBJ2-3; D assignment may be TRBD1 or TRBD2 (6 bases each). CDR3 size: 16 residues. V dropped 3 bases and J dropped 5 bases, with 18 bases sitting between them. Germline V gene sequence: CDR1 LGHNA, CDR2 YSLEER. As DNA, the CDR3 is TGCGCCAGCAGCCATCACAGGGAGGTGGTGGTAGATACGCAGTATTTT. Translated, it gives CASSHHREVVVDTQYF.

The chain employs TRBV12-3 or TRBV12-4 and TRBJ2-7; D is perhaps TRBD1 (6 bases). This CDR3 region has 13 residues. V was cut by 7 bases and J by 6 bases, with 16 bases left in between. The CDR3 nucleotides read TGTGCCAGCAATTCCACAGGGTCGGGCGAGCAGTACTTC. It is translated as CASNSTGSGEQYF.

In regard to this clonotype: A much more abundant neighbour one base away suggests this may be a read error. The J gene is TRBJ2-7, the V gene TRBV4-1; 11 nucleotides agree with TRBD2. Trimming took 0 bases from V and 8 from J; bases not matched to a gene: 9. The CDR3 is made up of 16 amino acids. Per the germline V gene, CDR1 is MGHRA and CDR2 is YSYEKL. The DNA of the CDR3 is TGCGCCAGCAGCCAAGATGCGGGACTAGCGGTAAGGAAGCAGTACTTC. Translating gives CASSQDAGLAVRKQYF.

This clonotype was seen a few times. This chain uses TRBV7-9 with TRBJ2-7, with TRBD2 matching 9 bases. V lost 2 bases to trimming and J lost 6 bases; unmatched junction nucleotides: 5. The CDR3 has 14 amino acids. The germline gives CDR1 SEHNR, CDR2 FQNEAQ (reference sequence). CDR3 nucleotides: TGTGCCAGCAGCTTATTTGCGGGAGGGTTCGAGCAGTACTTC. Translation: CASSLFAGGFEQYF.

Concerning this clonotype: Just one base apart from a much larger clone, this may be a read error. The chain employs TRBV6-2 or TRBV6-3 and TRBJ2-1; D is perhaps TRBD1 (6 bases). Germline V gene sequence: CDR1 MNHEY, CDR2 SVGEGT. V was pared by 7 bases and J by 9 bases, with 22 bases between. The CDR3 covers 15 residues. The chain's CDR3 is CASTTVGTPCSEQFF. The CDR3 DNA follows: TGTGCCAGCACTACAGTCGGGACACCGTGCAGTGAGCAGTTCTTC.

A few counts support this clonotype. CDR3 protein: CASSIVAGGNYEQYF. The DNA of the CDR3 is TGTGCCAGCAGCATTGTAGCGGGGGGGAACTACGAGCAGTACTTC. V gene TRBV7-2 combines with J gene TRBJ2-7, with TRBD2 matching 11 bases. Germline CDR1 SGHTA, CDR2 FQGNSA. CDR3 length equals 15 residues. After removal of 5 bases from V and 3 bases from J, the junction contained 6 bases not matched to a gene.

This clonotype was found a few times. V and J are TRBV6-5 and TRBJ1-2; tentative D call: TRBD1 (5 bases). The germline V and J ends were trimmed by 0 bases and 0 bases, with 8 bases remaining between them. CDR1 is MNHEY and CDR2 is SVGAGI in the germline V gene. The CDR3 loop spans 15 amino acids. CDR3 sequence: CASSYSDRTNYGYTF. In DNA, the CDR3 is TGTGCCAGCAGTTACTCAGACAGAACTAACTATGGCTACACCTTC.

The chain combines TRBV11-2 with TRBJ2-3; TRBD2 matches 10 bases. The CDR3 runs to 17 residues. Germline V lookup: CDR1 SGHAT, CDR2 FQNNGV. V lost 3 bases and J lost 6; bases outside the gene matches: 12. CDR3 coding DNA: TGTGCCAGCAGCTTCCAAGCGGGGGGGCCCTTTAGTGATACGCAGTATTTT. As protein: CASSFQAGGPFSDTQYF.

This clonotype was recorded a few times. The genes are TRBV19 and TRBJ1-2; a weak D match, TRBD1 (5 bases). CDR3 size: 14 residues. V lost 4 bases, J lost 0 bases, and 9 bases lay in between. Germline V gene data show CDR1 as LNHDA and CDR2 as SQIVND (reference sequence). CDR3 DNA sequence: TGTGCCAGTAGTAGATCGACAGCTAACTATGGCTACACCTTC. Its translation: CASSRSTANYGYTF.

This clonotype occurred once. At one boundary the junction diverges from the germline segment, which might be a read error. The gene calls are TRBV20-1 and TRBJ1-4; maybe TRBD1 (6 bases). Germline lookup yields CDR1 DFQATT and CDR2 SNEGSKA (reference sequence). This CDR3 contains 16 residues. This CDR3 is CSARDPWTVENGKLFF. The CDR3 nucleotides are TGCAGTGCTAGAGATCCCTGGACAGTCGAAAATGGAAAACTGTTTTTT.

This clonotype has a handful of counts. The chain recombines TRBV7-9 with TRBJ2-2, with D hard to call. There are 13 residues in the CDR3. V lost 3 bases and J lost 9, with 11 bases in between. Germline V gene sequence: CDR1 SEHNR, CDR2 FQNEAQ (reference sequence). The CDR3 spells CASSFIESRELFF. The CDR3 nucleotides are TGTGCCAGCAGCTTTATCGAGTCGCGGGAGCTGTTTTTT.

This clonotype appeared many times. V is TRBV5-1 and J is TRBJ2-7; 9 nucleotides match TRBD1. Germline lookup yields CDR1 SGHRS and CDR2 YFSETQ. Unmatched junction bases numbered 1, after V lost 0 bases and J lost 0 bases. The CDR3 runs to 15 residues. The CDR3 protein is CASSLGTGASYEQYF. The CDR3 DNA is TGCGCCAGCAGCTTGGGGACAGGGGCCTCCTACGAGCAGTACTTC.

For this clonotype: A much larger clone lies one base from this, so it may be a read error. The chain employs TRBV6-2 or TRBV6-3 and TRBJ2-3, with a possible D match to TRBD2 (6 bases). The CDR3 is 16 residues long. CDR1 and CDR2 (germline): MNHEY, SVGEGT. CDR3: CASNYSMGGPTDTQYF. CDR3 sequence (DNA): TGTGCCAGCAATTACTCGATGGGAGGCCCGACAGATACGCAGTATTTT.

There are many counts of this clonotype. The CDR3 nucleotides read TGTGCCAGCAGCTCAATTGGAGCGCAAGAGACCCAGTACTTC. Its translation is CASSSIGAQETQYF. This sequence joins TRBV7-6 and TRBJ2-5; D call uncertain. V lost 4 bases and J 2 bases, leaving 11 bases between the germline ends. This CDR3 spans 14 amino acids. CDR1 and CDR2 (germline): SGHVS, FNYEAQ.

A word on this clonotype: One end of the junction does not line up with germline, which may come from a read error. The J gene is TRBJ2-5, the V gene TRBV7-8; D ambiguous. The germline CDR1 and CDR2 sequences are SGHVS and FQNEAQ. The CDR3 is made up of 13 amino acids. This chain's CDR3 is CAGSLPLGETQYF. The DNA for the CDR3 is TGTGCCGGCAGCTTACCCTTGGGGGAGACCCAGTACTTC.

The chain joins TRBV6-5 to TRBJ1-1; perhaps TRBD1 as D (5 bases). In germline, CDR1 is MNHEY, CDR2 SVGAGI. V was shortened by 2 bases and J by 7 bases, with 17 bases between the two germline ends. The CDR3 totals 15 residues. The CDR3 loop is CASSYAGLPGGEAFF. DNA of the CDR3: TGTGCCAGCAGTTACGCGGGACTCCCGGGCGGTGAAGCTTTCTTT.

This clonotype was counted many times. The V gene is TRBV29-1, the J gene TRBJ2-2; D remains ambiguous. Germline V lookup: CDR1 SQVTM, CDR2 ANQGSEA. Between the trimmed V and J ends, which lost 6 bases and 6 bases, there was a span of 8 bases. CDR3 length equals 11 residues. CDR3 protein: CSVQLPGELFF. The CDR3 DNA reads TGCAGCGTCCAACTCCCCGGGGAGCTGTTTTTT.

The rearrangement uses TRBV28 and TRBJ2-7, with unresolved D. Germline-derived CDR1 and CDR2 are MDHEN and SYDVKM. There are 13 residues in the CDR3. V lost 3 bases and J lost 5, with 11 bases in between. CDR3 loop: CASSLIPGNEQYF. CDR3 bases: TGTGCCAGCAGTTTGATTCCCGGAAACGAGCAGTACTTC.

This chain connects TRBV20-1 to TRBJ2-7; possibly TRBD2 for D (5 bases). CDR1 and CDR2 from the germline V gene are DFQATT and SNEGSKA (reference sequence). With 0 bases removed from V and 1 base from J, the gap between germline ends came to 13 bases. The CDR3 is 15 amino acids. CDR3 residues: CSARDVGSSSYEQYF. The CDR3 DNA reads TGCAGTGCTAGAGATGTTGGGAGTTCTTCCTACGAGCAGTACTTC.

The gene calls are TRBV5-4 and TRBJ2-3, with D tentatively TRBD2 (5 bases). V lost 7 bases to trimming and J lost 5 bases, with 23 bases between them. There are 16 residues in the CDR3. The germline gives CDR1 SGHNT, CDR2 YYREEE (reference sequence). CDR3 in amino acids: CASGLRGSRTVDTQYF. CDR3 DNA: TGTGCCAGCGGACTTCGCGGGTCAAGAACGGTAGATACGCAGTATTTT.

In this sample, this clonotype turned up a few times. J is TRBJ2-5 and V is TRBV9; no clear D gene. Per germline, CDR1 SGDLS and CDR2 YYNGEE. V lost 0 bases, J lost 5 bases, and 14 bases lay in between. There are 15 residues in the CDR3. CDR3 residues: CASSVEGSRMETQYF. CDR3 nucleotide sequence: TGTGCCAGCAGCGTAGAGGGCAGCAGGATGGAGACCCAGTACTTC. Variable domain in full (rest from reference TRBV9 and TRBJ2-5): DSGVTQTPKHLITATGQRVTLRCSPRSGDLSVYWYQQSLDQGLQFLIQYYNGEERAKGNILERFSAQQFPDLHSELNLSSLELGDSALYFCASSVEGSRMETQYFGPGTRLLVL.